In this sample, the clone carrying this TCR beta chain turned up many times. The TCRbeta library incorporated unique molecular identifiers. TCRdb called the PCR reads again in MiXCR, with one record for every CDR3 protein. The table records 300,000 to 400,000 distinct CDR3 sequences, 13% of them present only once. The record originates from a study of T-cell reconstitution after alpha-beta-depleted transplantation in children. Trimming shortened V by 3 bases and J by 3 bases, and 8 bases separated the two germline ends. The CDR3 contains 14 residues. This clonotype originated in a human donor who donated a stem cell graft to a child with Fanconi anemia. The rearrangement uses TRBV12-3 or TRBV12-4 and TRBJ1-4; D may be TRBD1 (6 bases). The sample consisted of PBMCs, taken from the stem cell graft. CDR3: CASSLRGANEKLFF. DNA of the CDR3: TGTGCCAGCAGTTTGAGGGGGGCTAATGAAAAACTGTTTTTT.